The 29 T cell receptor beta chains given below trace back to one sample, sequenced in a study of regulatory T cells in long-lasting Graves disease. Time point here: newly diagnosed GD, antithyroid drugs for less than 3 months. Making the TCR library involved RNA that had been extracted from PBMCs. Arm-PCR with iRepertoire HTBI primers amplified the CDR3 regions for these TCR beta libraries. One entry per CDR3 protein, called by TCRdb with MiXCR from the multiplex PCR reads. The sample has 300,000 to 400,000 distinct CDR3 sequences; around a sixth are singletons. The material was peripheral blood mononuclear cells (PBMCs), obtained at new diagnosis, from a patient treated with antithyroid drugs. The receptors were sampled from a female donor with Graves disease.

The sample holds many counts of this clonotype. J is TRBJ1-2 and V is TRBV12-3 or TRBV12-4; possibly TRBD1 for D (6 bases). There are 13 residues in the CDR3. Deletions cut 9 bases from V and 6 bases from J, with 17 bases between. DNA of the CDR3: TGTGCCAGTGTCTTTGGGGGGCTTAATGGCTACACCTTC. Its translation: CASVFGGLNGYTF.

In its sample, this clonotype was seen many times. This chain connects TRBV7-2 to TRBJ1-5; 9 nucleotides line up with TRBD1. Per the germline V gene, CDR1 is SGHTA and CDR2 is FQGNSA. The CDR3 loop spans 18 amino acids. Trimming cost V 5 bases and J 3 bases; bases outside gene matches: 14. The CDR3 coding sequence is TGTGCCAGCAGCCCCCCGGGTCCCGGGACAGGGTCCAATCAGCCCCAGCATTTT. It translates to CASSPPGPGTGSNQPQHF. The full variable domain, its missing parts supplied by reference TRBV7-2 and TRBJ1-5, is GAGVSQSPSNKVTEKGKDVELRCDPISGHTALYWYRQSLGQGLEFLIYFQGNSAPDKSGLPSDRFSAERTGGSVSTLTIQRTQQEDSAVYLCASSPPGPGTGSNQPQHFGDGTRLSIL.

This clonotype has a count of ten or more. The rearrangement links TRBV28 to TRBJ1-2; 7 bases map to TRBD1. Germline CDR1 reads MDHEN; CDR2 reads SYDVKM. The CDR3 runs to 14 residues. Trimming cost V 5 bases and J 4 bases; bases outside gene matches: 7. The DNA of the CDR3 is TGTGCCAGCAGTCACACTACAGGGGTCTATGGCTACACCTTC. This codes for CASSHTTGVYGYTF.

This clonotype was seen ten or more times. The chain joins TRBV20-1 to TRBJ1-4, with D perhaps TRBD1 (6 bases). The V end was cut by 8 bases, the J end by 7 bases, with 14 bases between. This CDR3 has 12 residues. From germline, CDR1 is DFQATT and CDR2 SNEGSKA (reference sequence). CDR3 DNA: TGCAGTTCACGGGACAACTCTGAAAAACTGTTTTTT. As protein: CSSRDNSEKLFF.

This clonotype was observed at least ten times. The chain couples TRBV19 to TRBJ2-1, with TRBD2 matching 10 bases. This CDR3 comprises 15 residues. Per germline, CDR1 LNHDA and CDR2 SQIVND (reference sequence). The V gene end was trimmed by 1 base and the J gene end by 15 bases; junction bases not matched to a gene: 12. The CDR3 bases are TGTGCCAGTAGTATAGGTAGCGGGGGGCAATCTTTCACGTTCTTC. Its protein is CASSIGSGGQSFTFF.

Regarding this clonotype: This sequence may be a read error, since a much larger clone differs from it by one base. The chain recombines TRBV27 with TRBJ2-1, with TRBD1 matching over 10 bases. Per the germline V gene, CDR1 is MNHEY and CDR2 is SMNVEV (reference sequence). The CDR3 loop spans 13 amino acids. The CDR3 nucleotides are TGTACCAGCAGGCGACAGGGGGCTGGAGAGCAGTTCTTC. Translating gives CTSRRQGAGEQFF.

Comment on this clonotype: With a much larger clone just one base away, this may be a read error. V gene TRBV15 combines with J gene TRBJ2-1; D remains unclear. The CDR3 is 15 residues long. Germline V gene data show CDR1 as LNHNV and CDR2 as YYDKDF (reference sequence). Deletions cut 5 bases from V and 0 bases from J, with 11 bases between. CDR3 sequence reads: CATSEYAFSYNEQFF. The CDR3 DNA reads TGTGCCACCAGCGAATACGCCTTCTCCTACAATGAGCAGTTCTTC. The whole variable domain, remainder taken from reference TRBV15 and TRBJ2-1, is DAMVIQNPRYQVTQFGKPVTLSCSQTLNHNVMYWYQQKSSQAPKLLFHYYDKDFNNEADTPDNFQSRRPNTSFCFLDIRSPGLGDTAMYLCATSEYAFSYNEQFFGPGTRLTVL.

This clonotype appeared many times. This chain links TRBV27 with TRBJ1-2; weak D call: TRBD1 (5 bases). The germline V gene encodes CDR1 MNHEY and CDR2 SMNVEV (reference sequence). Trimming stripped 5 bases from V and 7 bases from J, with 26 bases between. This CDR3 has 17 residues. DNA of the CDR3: TGTGCCAGCAGTGACCCCCGTAGACGTGAGGGGACGCGTGGCTACACCTTC. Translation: CASSDPRRREGTRGYTF.

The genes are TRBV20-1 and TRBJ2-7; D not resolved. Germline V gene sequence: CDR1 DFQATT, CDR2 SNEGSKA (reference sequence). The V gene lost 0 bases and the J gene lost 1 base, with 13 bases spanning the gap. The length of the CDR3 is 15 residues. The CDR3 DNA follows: TGCAGTGCTAGAGAAGAAGAGTGGGGATCCTACGAGCAGTACTTC. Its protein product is CSAREEEWGSYEQYF.

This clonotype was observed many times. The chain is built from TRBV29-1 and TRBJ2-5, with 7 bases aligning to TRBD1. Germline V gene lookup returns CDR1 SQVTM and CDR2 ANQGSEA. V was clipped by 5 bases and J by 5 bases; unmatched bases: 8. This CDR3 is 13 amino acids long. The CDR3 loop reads CSVSRGLVETQYF. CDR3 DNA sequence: TGCAGCGTTAGTAGGGGGCTTGTGGAGACCCAGTACTTC.

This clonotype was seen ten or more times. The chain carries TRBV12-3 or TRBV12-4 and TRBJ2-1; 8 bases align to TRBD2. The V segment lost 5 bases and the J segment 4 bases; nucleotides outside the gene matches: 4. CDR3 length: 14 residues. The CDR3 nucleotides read TGTGCCAGCAGTCCCCGGGAGGGGTACAATGAGCAGTTCTTC. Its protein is CASSPREGYNEQFF.

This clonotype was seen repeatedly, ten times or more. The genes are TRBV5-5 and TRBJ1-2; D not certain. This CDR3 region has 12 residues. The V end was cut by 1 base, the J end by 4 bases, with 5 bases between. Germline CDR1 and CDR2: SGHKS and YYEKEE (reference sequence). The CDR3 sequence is CASSLQIYGYTF. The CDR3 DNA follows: TGTGCCAGCAGCTTGCAAATCTATGGCTACACCTTC.

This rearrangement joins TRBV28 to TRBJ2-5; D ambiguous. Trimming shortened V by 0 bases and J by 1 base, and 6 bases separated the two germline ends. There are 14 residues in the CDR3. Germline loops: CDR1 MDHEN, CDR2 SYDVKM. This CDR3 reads CASSLWRIQETQYF. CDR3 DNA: TGTGCCAGCAGTTTATGGCGGATCCAAGAGACCCAGTACTTC. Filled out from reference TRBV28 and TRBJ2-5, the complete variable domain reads DVKVTQSSRYLVKRTGEKVFLECVQDMDHENMFWYRQDPGLGLRLIYFSYDVKMKEKGDIPEGYSVSREKKERFSLILESASTNQTSMYLCASSLWRIQETQYFGPGTRLLVL.

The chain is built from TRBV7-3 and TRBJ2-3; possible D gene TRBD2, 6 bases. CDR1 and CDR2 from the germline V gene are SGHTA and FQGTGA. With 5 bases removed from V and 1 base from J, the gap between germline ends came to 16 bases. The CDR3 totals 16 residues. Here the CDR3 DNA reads TGTGCCAGCAGCCCTCTTCCGGGACTCCGCACAGATACGCAGTATTTT. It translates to CASSPLPGLRTDTQYF. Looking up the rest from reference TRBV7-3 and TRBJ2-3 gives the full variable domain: GAGVSQTPSNKVTEKGKYVELRCDPISGHTALYWYRQSLGQGPEFLIYFQGTGAADDSGLPNDRFFAVRPEGSVSTLKIQRTERGDSAVYLCASSPLPGLRTDTQYFGPGTRLTVL.

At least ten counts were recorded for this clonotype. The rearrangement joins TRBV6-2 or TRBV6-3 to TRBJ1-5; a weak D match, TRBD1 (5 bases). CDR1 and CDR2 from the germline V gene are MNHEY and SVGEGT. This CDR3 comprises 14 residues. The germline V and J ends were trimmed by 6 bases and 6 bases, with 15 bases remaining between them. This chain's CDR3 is CASRPGGITQPQHF. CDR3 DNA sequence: TGTGCCAGCAGGCCGGGGGGGATCACTCAGCCCCAGCATTTT.

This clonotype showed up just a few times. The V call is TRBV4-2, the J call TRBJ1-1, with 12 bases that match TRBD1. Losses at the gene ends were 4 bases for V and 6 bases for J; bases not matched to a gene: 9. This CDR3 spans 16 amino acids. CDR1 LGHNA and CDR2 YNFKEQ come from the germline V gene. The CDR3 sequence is CASSPVPGTGGSEAFF. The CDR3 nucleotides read TGTGCCAGCAGCCCAGTTCCCGGGACAGGGGGCTCTGAAGCTTTCTTT.

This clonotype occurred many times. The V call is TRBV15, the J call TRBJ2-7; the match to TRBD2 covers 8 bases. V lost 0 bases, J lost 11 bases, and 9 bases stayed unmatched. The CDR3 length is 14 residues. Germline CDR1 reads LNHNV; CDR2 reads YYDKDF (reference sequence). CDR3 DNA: TGTGCCACCAGCAGAGATCGGACAGTTAGCGGGGAGTACTTC. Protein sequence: CATSRDRTVSGEYF.

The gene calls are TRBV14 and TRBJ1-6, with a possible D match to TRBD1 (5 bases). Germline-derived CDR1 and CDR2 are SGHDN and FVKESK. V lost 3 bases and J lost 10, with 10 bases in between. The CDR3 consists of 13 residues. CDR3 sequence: CASSHGTTSPLHF. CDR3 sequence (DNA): TGTGCCAGCAGCCACGGGACGACCTCACCCCTCCACTTT.

The CDR3 DNA reads TGTGCCAGCAGTCTGGGGGACGGACGGGCTTTCAATGAGCAGTTCTTC. This codes for CASSLGDGRAFNEQFF. The V call is TRBV6-1, the J call TRBJ2-1; D may be TRBD1 or TRBD2 (5 bases each). The CDR3 has 16 amino acids. Trimming left V 5 bases short and J 6 bases short, with 20 bases between. Germline CDR1 is MNHNS and CDR2 is SASEGT.

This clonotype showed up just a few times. DNA of the CDR3: TGTGCCAGTCGTGGGTGGGGGGGGAATCAGCCCCAGCATTTT. It codes for CASRGWGGNQPQHF. The chain carries TRBV19 and TRBJ1-5; D might be TRBD1 (5 bases). CDR1 and CDR2 (germline): LNHDA, SQIVND (reference sequence). The CDR3 extends over 14 amino acids. V was cut by 8 bases and J by 4 bases, with 15 bases left in between.

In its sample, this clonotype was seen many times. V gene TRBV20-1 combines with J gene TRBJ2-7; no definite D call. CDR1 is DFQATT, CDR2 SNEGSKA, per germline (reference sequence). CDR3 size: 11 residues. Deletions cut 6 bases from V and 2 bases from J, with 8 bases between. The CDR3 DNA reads TGCAGTGCCGACGTGGCCTACGAGCAGTACTTC. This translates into CSADVAYEQYF.

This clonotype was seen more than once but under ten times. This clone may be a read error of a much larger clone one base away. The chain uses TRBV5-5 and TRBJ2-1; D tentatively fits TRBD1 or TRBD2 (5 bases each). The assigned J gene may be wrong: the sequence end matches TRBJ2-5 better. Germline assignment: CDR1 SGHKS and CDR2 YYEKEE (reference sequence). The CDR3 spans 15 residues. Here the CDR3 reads CASSQGVMGRESQYF. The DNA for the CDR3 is TGTGCCAGCAGCCAAGGGGTCATGGGGAGAGAGTCCCAGTACTTC.

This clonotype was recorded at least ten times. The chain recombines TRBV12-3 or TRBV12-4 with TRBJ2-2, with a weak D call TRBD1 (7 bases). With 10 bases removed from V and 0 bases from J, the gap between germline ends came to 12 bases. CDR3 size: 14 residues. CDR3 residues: CATRGVANTGELFF. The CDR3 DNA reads TGTGCCACCAGGGGGGTAGCGAACACCGGGGAGCTGTTTTTT.

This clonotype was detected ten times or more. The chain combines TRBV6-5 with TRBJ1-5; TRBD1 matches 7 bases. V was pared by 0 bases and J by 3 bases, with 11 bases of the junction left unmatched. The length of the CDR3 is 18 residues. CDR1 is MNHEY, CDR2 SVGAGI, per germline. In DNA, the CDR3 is TGTGCCAGCAGTTACTCGTTGCCGAGACAGGGTTCCAATCAGCCCCAGCATTTT. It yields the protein CASSYSLPRQGSNQPQHF.

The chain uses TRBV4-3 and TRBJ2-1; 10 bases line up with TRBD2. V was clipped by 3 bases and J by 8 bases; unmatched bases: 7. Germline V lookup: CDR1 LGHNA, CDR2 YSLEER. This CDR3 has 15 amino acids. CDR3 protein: CASSHGSGGADEQFF. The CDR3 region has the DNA TGCGCCAGCAGCCACGGAAGCGGGGGGGCGGATGAGCAGTTCTTC.

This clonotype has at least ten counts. CDR3 nucleotides: TGTGCCAGCAACCCGACAGAGGCTAATGAAAAACTGTTTTTT. Residues: CASNPTEANEKLFF. The rearrangement joins TRBV2 to TRBJ1-4; TRBD1 is a possible D gene (5 bases). Looked up from germline, CDR1 is SNHLY and CDR2 is FYNNEI. V was clipped by 7 bases and J by 3 bases, with 12 bases between them. The CDR3 totals 14 residues.

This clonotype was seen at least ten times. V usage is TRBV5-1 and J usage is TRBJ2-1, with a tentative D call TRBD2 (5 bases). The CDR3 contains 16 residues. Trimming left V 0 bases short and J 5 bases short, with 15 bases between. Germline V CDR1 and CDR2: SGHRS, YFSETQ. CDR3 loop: CASSLAGWVADNEQFF. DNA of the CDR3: TGCGCCAGCAGCTTGGCGGGATGGGTCGCCGACAATGAGCAGTTCTTC.

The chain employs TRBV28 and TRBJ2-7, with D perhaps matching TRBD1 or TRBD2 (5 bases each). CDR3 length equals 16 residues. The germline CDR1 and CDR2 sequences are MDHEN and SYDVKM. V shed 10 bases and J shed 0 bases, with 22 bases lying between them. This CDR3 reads CATLTRSGRSSYEQYF. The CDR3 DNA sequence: TGTGCCACCTTAACTCGTTCGGGACGGAGCTCCTACGAGCAGTACTTC.

The CDR3 here is CASNAGTATNEKLFF. Here the CDR3 DNA reads TGTGCCAGCAATGCCGGGACGGCAACTAATGAAAAACTGTTTTTT. The chain combines TRBV12-3 or TRBV12-4 with TRBJ1-4, with a tentative D call TRBD1 (5 bases). V was pared by 7 bases and J by 0 bases, with 12 bases between. CDR3 length equals 15 residues.